The TCR beta chain described here comes from a study of blood T cell repertoires in COVID-19. Under the authors' procedure: Estimates of nucleated cell counts were drawn from the amplification of reference gene primers. Sequencing was performed with immunoSEQ multiplex PCR; in TCRdb, only in-frame clones are kept and a portion is missing. V, J and clone size are those of that table, while D and trimming were read from the DNA. The sample yields hundreds of thousands of clones, around 90% seen once. The length of the CDR3 is 16 residues. Per the germline V gene, CDR1 is SGHDN and CDR2 is FVKESK. Germline trimming cut 1 base from V and 4 bases from J; bases unmatched to any gene: 8.

The receptor's source is a man between 18 and 29 years old with COVID-19, enrolled during active disease. Specimen: peripheral blood. This chain uses TRBV14 with TRBJ2-7, with 9 bases matching TRBD1. The CDR3 DNA reads as TGTGCCAGCAGCCAAGGGGGTACAGGGGGCTGGTACGAGCAGTACTTC. It is translated as CASSQGGTGGWYEQYF.